What follows are 30 T cell receptor beta chains derived from one specimen sequenced in a study of cytomegalovirus exposure and HLA in healthy donors. Primers for the PCR totalled 60 Vbeta and 13 Jbeta. Sequencing was performed with immunoSEQ multiplex PCR; in TCRdb, only in-frame clones are kept and a portion is missing. The table counts more than 45,000 clones; almost 4% lies in the top ten. The specimen sequenced was PBMCs. Every receptor here comes from a male donor in good health and CMV-seronegative.

The rearrangement joins TRBV4-1 to TRBJ2-7, with D perhaps TRBD1 (6 bases). Germline lookup yields CDR1 MGHRA and CDR2 YSYEKL. This CDR3 is 15 amino acids long. Trimming removed 1 base at V and 1 base at J, with 11 bases between. The CDR3 DNA is TGCGCCAGCAGCCAAGTAACAGGGACGTCCTACGAGCAGTACTTC. Translation: CASSQVTGTSYEQYF.

The chain employs TRBV7-8 and TRBJ2-5, with 8 bases aligning to TRBD2. CDR3 length: 15 residues. The V segment lost 0 bases and the J segment 6 bases; nucleotides outside the gene matches: 6. Germline V CDR1 and CDR2: SGHVS, FQNEAQ. CDR3 amino acids: CASSLALAAQQTQYF. The CDR3 DNA is TGTGCCAGCAGCTTAGCACTAGCGGCCCAGCAGACCCAGTACTTC.

The chain joins TRBV11-2 to TRBJ1-4; D call uncertain. V lost 6 bases, J lost 0 bases, and 11 bases lay in between. This CDR3 is built from 15 residues. Germline CDR1 SGHAT, CDR2 FQNNGV. CDR3 sequence (DNA): TGTGCCAGCAGGCGACTTTATGCAACTAATGAAAAACTGTTTTTT. The encoded protein is CASRRLYATNEKLFF.

The chain has TRBV5-1 and TRBJ1-1, with a weak D call TRBD1 (6 bases). This CDR3 has 15 amino acids. Germline V gene lookup returns CDR1 SGHRS and CDR2 YFSETQ. V was clipped by 3 bases and J by 5 bases, with 17 bases between them. Here the CDR3 reads CASSSRGGAGTEAFF. The CDR3 region has the DNA TGCGCCAGCAGCTCCCGAGGGGGGGCAGGAACTGAAGCTTTCTTT.

The chain recombines TRBV7-9 with TRBJ2-7, with unresolved D. The CDR3 loop spans 11 amino acids. The V and J ends lost 5 bases and 4 bases respectively, with 6 bases between them. In germline, CDR1 is SEHNR, CDR2 FQNEAQ (reference sequence). The CDR3, as DNA: TGTGCCAGCAGCCCCGGTTACGAGCAGTACTTC. Amino acids: CASSPGYEQYF.

This chain joins TRBV28 and TRBJ2-3; TRBD2 agrees at 9 bases. Germline V gene sequence: CDR1 MDHEN, CDR2 SYDVKM. The ends lost 4 bases at V and 9 bases at J; junction bases unmatched: 5. The CDR3 loop spans 13 amino acids. CDR3 amino acids: CASSYSSGGTQYF. Here the CDR3 DNA reads TGTGCCAGCAGTTACTCGAGCGGGGGGACGCAGTATTTT.

This rearrangement joins TRBV30 to TRBJ2-2, with no clear D. Germline V CDR1 and CDR2: GTSNPN, SVGIG (reference sequence). V gave up 3 bases and J gave up 0 bases, with 8 bases separating them. The CDR3 has 14 amino acids. The CDR3 bases are TGTGCCTGGAGGGGCTACTCGAACACCGGGGAGCTGTTTTTT. It encodes CAWRGYSNTGELFF.

This chain connects TRBV4-1 to TRBJ1-1; no definite D call. Trimming cost V 2 bases and J 0 bases, with 10 bases left between them. The CDR3 length is 15 residues. The germline V gene encodes CDR1 MGHRA and CDR2 YSYEKL. The CDR3 sequence: CASSQFGLMNTEAFF. In DNA, the CDR3 is TGCGCCAGCAGCCAATTCGGTTTGATGAACACTGAAGCTTTCTTT.

V gene TRBV9 combines with J gene TRBJ1-2; D not resolved. The CDR3 runs 15 residues. V was trimmed by 0 bases and J by 4 bases, leaving 13 bases between them. Germline V CDR1 and CDR2: SGDLS, YYNGEE. The CDR3 nucleotides read TGTGCCAGCAGCGTAGGAGGCGGGTCATCCTATGGCTACACCTTC. The encoded protein is CASSVGGGSSYGYTF. Drawing the rest from reference TRBV9 and TRBJ1-2, the complete variable domain is DSGVTQTPKHLITATGQRVTLRCSPRSGDLSVYWYQQSLDQGLQFLIQYYNGEERAKGNILERFSAQQFPDLHSELNLSSLELGDSALYFCASSVGGGSSYGYTFGSGTRLTVV.

The genes are TRBV16 and TRBJ1-2; 8 positions agree with TRBD1. Losses at the gene ends were 0 bases for V and 2 bases for J; bases not matched to a gene: 5. The CDR3 is made up of 16 amino acids. Germline CDR1 is KGHSY and CDR2 is FQNENV. The CDR3 sequence is CASSQSETGANYGYTF. The CDR3 nucleotides read TGTGCCAGCAGCCAATCGGAGACAGGGGCCAACTATGGCTACACCTTC.

The chain links TRBV6-4 to TRBJ2-3; the match to TRBD1 covers 8 bases. This CDR3 spans 16 amino acids. J lost 0 bases, V lost 3 bases, and 5 bases had no gene match. Germline values: CDR1 MRHNA, CDR2 SNTAGT. The CDR3 bases are TGTGCCAGCAGTGATTCCGACAGGGGTAGCACAGATACGCAGTATTTT. It yields the protein CASSDSDRGSTDTQYF.

This chain connects TRBV29-1 to TRBJ1-1; D unresolved. V dropped 6 bases and J dropped 5 bases, with 16 bases sitting between them. The CDR3 consists of 13 residues. The germline V gene has CDR1 SQVTM and CDR2 ANQGSEA. The CDR3 loop reads CSVVLPPGTEAFF. CDR3 DNA sequence: TGCAGCGTCGTACTCCCACCAGGAACTGAAGCTTTCTTT.

The chain has TRBV6-5 and TRBJ1-1; D is undetermined. Germline V CDR1 and CDR2: MNHEY, SVGAGI. The CDR3 contains 14 residues. Trimming removed 2 bases from V and 1 base from J, with 8 bases in between. CDR3 region: CASSYLGGNTEAFF. CDR3 coding DNA: TGTGCCAGCAGTTACCTTGGAGGGAACACTGAAGCTTTCTTT.

V gene TRBV5-1 combines with J gene TRBJ2-1, with 7 bases aligning to TRBD1. This CDR3 contains 13 residues. The V segment lost 9 bases and the J segment 1 base; nucleotides outside the gene matches: 4. Germline CDR1 SGHRS, CDR2 YFSETQ. This CDR3 is CATRQGSYNEQFF. The CDR3 DNA sequence: TGCGCCACGCGACAGGGTTCCTACAATGAGCAGTTCTTC.

This rearrangement joins TRBV6-1 to TRBJ2-1, with D perhaps TRBD1 (8 bases). V lost 5 bases and J lost 6, with 17 bases in between. This CDR3 contains 15 residues. Germline loops: CDR1 MNHNS, CDR2 SASEGT. CDR3 in amino acids: CASSSTGGDFNEQFF. In DNA, the CDR3 is TGTGCCAGCAGTTCCACAGGGGGGGACTTCAATGAGCAGTTCTTC.

The V call is TRBV12-5, the J call TRBJ2-3; TRBD2 matches at 9 bases. Looked up from germline, CDR1 is LGHNT and CDR2 is FRNRAP. Trimming removed 4 bases from V and 1 base from J; junction bases left unmatched: 9. CDR3 length equals 17 residues. CDR3 region: CASGSPASSGGTDTQYF. CDR3 sequence (DNA): TGTGCTAGTGGTTCCCCAGCATCTAGCGGGGGCACAGATACGCAGTATTTT.

The chain recombines TRBV7-8 with TRBJ2-7; D gene unclear. Trimming cost V 8 bases and J 6 bases, with 17 bases left between them. The CDR3 totals 13 residues. Germline V gene sequence: CDR1 SGHVS, CDR2 FQNEAQ. Here the CDR3 reads CASSPAPASEQYF. CDR3 sequence (DNA): TGTGCCAGCTCCCCCGCTCCTGCTAGCGAGCAGTACTTC.

The V gene is TRBV13, the J gene TRBJ1-2, with D uncertain. The CDR3 covers 13 residues. Germline V CDR1 and CDR2: PRHDT, FYEKMQ (reference sequence). Between the trimmed V and J ends, which lost 0 bases and 4 bases, there was a span of 6 bases. The CDR3 sequence: CASSLGQSYGYTF. DNA of the CDR3: TGTGCCAGCAGCTTAGGCCAGTCCTATGGCTACACCTTC.

The chain is built from TRBV10-1 and TRBJ1-1; no firm D call. The CDR3 loop spans 15 amino acids. V lost 7 bases and J lost 1, with 16 bases in between. The V gene's germline CDR1 is WNHNN and CDR2 SYGVQD (reference sequence). This chain's CDR3 is CASIPRRPQNTEAFF. Written as DNA, the CDR3 is TGCGCCAGCATACCGAGGAGGCCGCAGAACACTGAAGCTTTCTTT.

V is TRBV5-1 and J is TRBJ1-2, with 7 bases matching TRBD1. Germline V gene lookup returns CDR1 SGHRS and CDR2 YFSETQ. V dropped 0 bases and J dropped 4; count of bases not matched to a gene: 3. CDR3 length equals 14 residues. CDR3 region: CASSLGQGAYGYTF. The CDR3, as DNA: TGCGCCAGCAGCTTGGGACAGGGCGCCTATGGCTACACCTTC. The complete variable domain, with remaining parts taken from reference TRBV5-1 and TRBJ1-2, reads KAGVTQTPRYLIKTRGQQVTLSCSPISGHRSVSWYQQTPGQGLQFLFEYFSETQRNKGNFPGRFSGRQFSNSRSEMNVSTLELGDSALYLCASSLGQGAYGYTFGSGTRLTVV.

The chain joins TRBV7-2 to TRBJ2-7; 8 bases match TRBD2. Germline CDR1 SGHTA, CDR2 FQGNSA. Unmatched junction bases numbered 6, after V lost 4 bases and J lost 4 bases. This CDR3 spans 14 amino acids. CDR3 bases: TGTGCCAGCAGCTCCCAGCGGGAGAGTTACGAGCAGTACTTC. Translating it yields CASSSQRESYEQYF.

V is TRBV18 and J is TRBJ1-1, with D hard to call. Trimming took off 3 bases at V and 0 bases at J, with 17 bases between the two ends. Looked up from germline, CDR1 is KGHSH and CDR2 is LQKENI. The CDR3 length is 17 residues. The CDR3 loop reads CASSPLGKGALNTEAFF. The CDR3 DNA sequence: TGTGCCAGCTCACCCCTTGGGAAGGGAGCCTTGAACACTGAAGCTTTCTTT. Variable domain in full (rest from reference TRBV18 and TRBJ1-1): NAGVMQNPRHLVRRRGQEARLRCSPMKGHSHVYWYRQLPEEGLKFMVYLQKENIIDESGMPKERFSAEFPKEGPSILRIQQVVRGDSAAYFCASSPLGKGALNTEAFFGQGTRLTVV.

The chain uses TRBV7-3 and TRBJ2-6; TRBD1 matches 8 bases. The CDR3 extends over 18 amino acids. Germline-derived CDR1 and CDR2 are SGHTA and FQGTGA. V was clipped by 5 bases and J by 1 base; unmatched bases: 10. CDR3 nucleotides: TGTGCCAGCAGCCCACCGACAGGGGCCCCATCTGGGGCCAACGTCCTGACTTTC. This translates into CASSPPTGAPSGANVLTF. The full variable domain, with the rest looked up from reference TRBV7-3 and TRBJ2-6, is GAGVSQTPSNKVTEKGKYVELRCDPISGHTALYWYRQSLGQGPEFLIYFQGTGAADDSGLPNDRFFAVRPEGSVSTLKIQRTERGDSAVYLCASSPPTGAPSGANVLTFGAGSRLTVL.

This rearrangement joins TRBV4-3 to TRBJ2-1; TRBD2 agrees at 12 bases. Germline loops: CDR1 LGHNA, CDR2 YSLEER. CDR3 length: 17 residues. Trimming at V came to 0 bases and at J to 7 bases, leaving 7 bases not matched to a gene. The CDR3, as DNA: TGCGCCAGCAGCCAAGAGGCTAGCGGGGGGGCTAGGAATGAGCAGTTCTTC. It yields the protein CASSQEASGGARNEQFF.

The chain joins TRBV5-1 to TRBJ2-1; perhaps TRBD2 as D (7 bases). CDR3 size: 12 residues. V gave up 0 bases and J gave up 15 bases, with 13 bases separating them. Germline V gives CDR1 SGHRS, CDR2 YFSETQ. CDR3 coding DNA: TGCGCCAGCAGCTTGGTGGCCGGGGGGCTGTTCTTC. This encodes CASSLVAGGLFF.

This rearrangement joins TRBV7-2 to TRBJ2-5; 7 bases match TRBD1. The DNA end is a closer match to TRBJ2-7, so the J assignment may be wrong. This CDR3 has 14 amino acids. Looked up from germline, CDR1 is SGHTA and CDR2 is FQGNSA. The CDR3 loop reads CASSPTGVFYEQYF. As DNA, the CDR3 is TGTGCCAGCAGTCCCACAGGGGTCTTCTACGAGCAGTACTTC.

The J gene is TRBJ2-5, the V gene TRBV27, with D possibly TRBD1 on 6 matching bases. This CDR3 has 15 residues. Trimming left V 2 bases short and J 7 bases short, with 17 bases between. Germline lookup yields CDR1 MNHEY and CDR2 SMNVEV (reference sequence). CDR3 in DNA: TGTGCCAGCAGTTTAAATTGGGAGCGAGGGGGGACCCAGTACTTC. This codes for CASSLNWERGGTQYF.

This chain connects TRBV5-1 to TRBJ2-4; weak D call: TRBD2 (6 bases). V was clipped by 3 bases and J by 7 bases, with 20 bases between them. The germline CDR1 and CDR2 sequences are SGHRS and YFSETQ. This CDR3 is 16 amino acids long. CDR3 DNA: TGCGCCAGCAGCTGGACTAATGAGGGAGAACGGAACATTCAGTACTTC. Amino acids: CASSWTNEGERNIQYF. The variable domain in full, completed from reference TRBV5-1 and TRBJ2-4, reads KAGVTQTPRYLIKTRGQQVTLSCSPISGHRSVSWYQQTPGQGLQFLFEYFSETQRNKGNFPGRFSGRQFSNSRSEMNVSTLELGDSALYLCASSWTNEGERNIQYFGAGTRLSVL.

This chain joins TRBV7-2 and TRBJ2-5, with 8 nucleotides matching TRBD1. The V gene's germline CDR1 is SGHTA and CDR2 FQGNSA. The CDR3 is made up of 14 amino acids. Losses at the gene ends were 4 bases for V and 6 bases for J; bases not matched to a gene: 7. CDR3 loop: CASSSRTGTKTQYF. In nucleotides, the CDR3 is TGTGCCAGCAGCTCTCGGACAGGGACAAAGACCCAGTACTTC.

The chain joins TRBV6-6 to TRBJ1-6; 8 bases map to TRBD1. Losses at the gene ends were 5 bases for V and 7 bases for J; bases not matched to a gene: 1. This CDR3 has 13 residues. Germline V gene sequence: CDR1 MNHNY, CDR2 SVGAGI (reference sequence). CDR3: CASSDRGNSPLHF. The CDR3 DNA is TGTGCCAGCAGTGACAGGGGCAATTCACCCCTCCACTTT.